This TCR beta chain was observed in a study of T cell responses to AZD1222 COVID-19 vaccine. The CDR3 covers 14 residues. V was clipped by 10 bases and J by 1 base, with 16 bases between them. CDR1 MDHEN and CDR2 SYDVKM come from the germline V gene. Clones were read by immunoSEQ multiplex PCR, and TCRdb kept only the in-frame ones, dropping some. The sample holds approximately 110,000 clones, roughly nine tenths seen once. Here the sequenced sample was peripheral blood, taken on day 0 of AZD1222 vaccination. The TCR was taken from an adult in good health. This sequence joins TRBV28 and TRBJ1-2, with TRBD1 as a possible D gene (6 bases). The CDR3 DNA reads as TGTGCCACCCAGGGGCCGGGTTATAACTATGGCTACACCTTC. The encoded protein is CATQGPGYNYGYTF.